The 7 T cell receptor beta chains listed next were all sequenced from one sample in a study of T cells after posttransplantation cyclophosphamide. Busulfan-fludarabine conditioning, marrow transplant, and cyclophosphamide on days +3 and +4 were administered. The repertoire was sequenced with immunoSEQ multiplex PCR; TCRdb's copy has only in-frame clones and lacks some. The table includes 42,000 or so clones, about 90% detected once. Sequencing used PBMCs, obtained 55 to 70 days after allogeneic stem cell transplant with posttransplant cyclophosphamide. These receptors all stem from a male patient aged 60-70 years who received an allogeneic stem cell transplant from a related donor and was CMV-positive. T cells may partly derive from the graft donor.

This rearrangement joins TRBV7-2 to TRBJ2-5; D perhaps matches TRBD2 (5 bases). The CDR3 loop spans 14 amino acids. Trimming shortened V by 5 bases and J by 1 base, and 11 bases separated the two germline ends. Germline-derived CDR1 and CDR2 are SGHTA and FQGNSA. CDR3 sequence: CASSSNRGQETQYF. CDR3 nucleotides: TGTGCCAGCAGCAGCAATCGGGGCCAAGAGACCCAGTACTTC.

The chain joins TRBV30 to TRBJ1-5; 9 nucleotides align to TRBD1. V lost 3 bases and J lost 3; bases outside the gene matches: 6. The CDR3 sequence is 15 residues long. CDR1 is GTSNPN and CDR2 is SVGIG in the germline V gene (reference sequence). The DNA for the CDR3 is TGTGCCTGGAGCAAGACAGGGGGACCCAATCAGCCCCAGCATTTT. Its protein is CAWSKTGGPNQPQHF.

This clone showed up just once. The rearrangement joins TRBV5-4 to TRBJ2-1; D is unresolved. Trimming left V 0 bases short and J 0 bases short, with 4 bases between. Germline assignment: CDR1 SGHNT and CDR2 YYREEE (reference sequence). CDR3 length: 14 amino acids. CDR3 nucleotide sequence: TGTGCCAGCAGCTTGGCCAGCTCCTACAATGAGCAGTTCTTC. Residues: CASSLASSYNEQFF.

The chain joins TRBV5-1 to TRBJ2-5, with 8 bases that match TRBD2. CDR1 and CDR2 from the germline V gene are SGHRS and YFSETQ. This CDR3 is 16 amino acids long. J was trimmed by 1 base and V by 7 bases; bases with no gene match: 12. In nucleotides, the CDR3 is TGCGCCAGCCGAGTATCAGCGGGGGCCTTCCAAGAGACCCAGTACTTC. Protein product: CASRVSAGAFQETQYF.

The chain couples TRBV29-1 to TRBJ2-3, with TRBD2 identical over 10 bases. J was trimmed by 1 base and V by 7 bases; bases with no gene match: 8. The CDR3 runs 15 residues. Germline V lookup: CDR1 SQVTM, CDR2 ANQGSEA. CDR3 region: CSANPSGGGTDTQYF. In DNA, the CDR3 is TGCAGCGCCAACCCTAGCGGGGGAGGCACAGATACGCAGTATTTT.

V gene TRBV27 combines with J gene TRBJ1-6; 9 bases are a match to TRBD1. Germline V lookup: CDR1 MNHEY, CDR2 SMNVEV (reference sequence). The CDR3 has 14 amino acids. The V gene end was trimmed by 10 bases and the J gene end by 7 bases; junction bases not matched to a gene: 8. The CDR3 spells CAIRPGQGNSPLHF. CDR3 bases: TGTGCCATCAGACCTGGACAGGGGAATTCACCCCTCCACTTT.

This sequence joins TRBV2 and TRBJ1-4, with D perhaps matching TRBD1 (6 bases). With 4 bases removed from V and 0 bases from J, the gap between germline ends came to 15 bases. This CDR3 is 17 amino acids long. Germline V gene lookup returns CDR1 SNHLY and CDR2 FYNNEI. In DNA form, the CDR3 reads TGTGCCAGCAGTGTCCCAGGGGCCCCTGCAACTAATGAAAAACTGTTTTTT. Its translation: CASSVPGAPATNEKLFF. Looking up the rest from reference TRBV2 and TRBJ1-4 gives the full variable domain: EPEVTQTPSHQVTQMGQEVILRCVPISNHLYFYWYRQILGQKVEFLVSFYNNEISEKSEIFDDQFSVERPDGSNFTLKIRSTKLEDSAMYFCASSVPGAPATNEKLFFGSGTQLSVL.